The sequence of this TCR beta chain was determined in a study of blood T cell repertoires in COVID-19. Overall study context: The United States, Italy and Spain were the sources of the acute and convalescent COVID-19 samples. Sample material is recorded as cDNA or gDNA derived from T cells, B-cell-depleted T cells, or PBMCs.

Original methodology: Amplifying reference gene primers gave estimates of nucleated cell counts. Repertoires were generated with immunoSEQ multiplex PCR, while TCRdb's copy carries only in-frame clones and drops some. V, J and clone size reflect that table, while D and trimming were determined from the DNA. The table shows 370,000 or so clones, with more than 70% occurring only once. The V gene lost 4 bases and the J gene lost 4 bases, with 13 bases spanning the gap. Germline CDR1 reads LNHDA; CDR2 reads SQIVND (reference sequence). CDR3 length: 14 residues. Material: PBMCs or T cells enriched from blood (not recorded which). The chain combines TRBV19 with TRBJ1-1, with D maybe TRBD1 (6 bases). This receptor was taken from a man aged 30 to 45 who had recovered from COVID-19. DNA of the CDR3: TGTGCCAGTAGTAGGGCAGGGGAGGGCACTGAAGCTTTCTTT. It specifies CASSRAGEGTEAFF.